These T cell receptor beta chains were read from a single sample in a study of identical twins. In TCRdb, the 5' RACE reads were re-called with MiXCR into one record per CDR3 protein. Of approximately 500,000 distinct CDR3 sequences listed, approximately 25% are singletons. These same data were also listed under a study on T cells expressing NK-cell markers.

The sample was CD4+ T cells sorted from blood. These receptors were obtained from a woman between 18 and 29 years old in good health. The CDR3 runs from the conserved cysteine through the conserved F or W. Each record gives: D gene, clone size, V gene, J gene, CDR3 protein, CDR3 DNA. D genes are given only for firm matches. Where a row states a size, it is once, few, many or the class of an expanded clone; other rows omit it.

>-|-|TRBV20-1|TRBJ2-3
CSARVSPSTDTQYF
TGCAGTGCTAGGGTCAGCCCTAGCACAGATACGCAGTATTTT
>TRBD2|-|TRBV20-1|TRBJ2-1
CSAPPQGTSANRFF
TGCAGTGCCCCACCCCAGGGGACTAGCGCCAACCGGTTCTTC
>TRBD2|few|TRBV20-1|TRBJ2-1
CSARAGLAAIGNEQFF
TGCAGTGCTAGAGCGGGACTAGCGGCCATCGGGAATGAGCAGTTCTTC
>TRBD2|-|TRBV27|TRBJ2-1
CASKERDSYNEQFF
TGTGCCAGCAAGGAGCGGGACTCCTACAATGAGCAGTTCTTC
>-|few|TRBV6-1|TRBJ1-1
CASRIGAGEAFF
TGTGCCAGCAGGATCGGGGCAGGAGAAGCTTTCTTT
>-|-|TRBV6-1|TRBJ2-1
CASTRDILSYNEQFF
TGTGCCAGCACCCGGGACATCCTCTCCTACAATGAGCAGTTCTTC
>-|few|TRBV20-1|TRBJ2-7
CSARDPLGGYEQYF
TGCAGTGCTAGAGATCCCTTGGGTGGGTACGAGCAGTACTTC
>-|-|TRBV7-9|TRBJ2-1
CASSLNSPIGEQFF
TGTGCCAGCAGCTTAAACAGCCCGATTGGGGAGCAGTTCTTC
>-|-|TRBV6-1|TRBJ2-3
CASGVKRQGKSTSTDTQYF
TGTGCCAGCGGAGTGAAGCGTCAGGGTAAAAGCACTAGCACAGATACGCAGTATTTT
>-|few|TRBV10-3|TRBJ2-5
CAISPSGRHQETQYF
TGTGCCATCAGTCCGAGCGGACGACACCAAGAGACCCAGTACTTC
>TRBD2|-|TRBV6-2/TRBV6-3|TRBJ2-1
CASSYPTSGRAHEQFF
TGTGCCAGCAGTTACCCGACTAGCGGGAGGGCCCATGAGCAGTTCTTC
>-|many|TRBV29-1|TRBJ2-2
CSVGNRNTGELFF
TGCAGCGTTGGTAACAGAAACACCGGGGAGCTGTTTTTT
>TRBD2|few|TRBV9|TRBJ2-3
CASSPRTRLDTQYF
TGTGCCAGCAGCCCGAGGACTAGGTTGGATACGCAGTATTTT
>TRBD1|few|TRBV5-5|TRBJ2-2
CASSFTGTGPPGELFF
TGTGCCAGCAGCTTCACCGGGACAGGGCCCCCCGGGGAGCTGTTTTTT
>-|few|TRBV12-3/TRBV12-4|TRBJ1-2
CASSRGGRNYGYTF
TGTGCCAGCAGTCGCGGGGGCAGAAACTATGGCTACACCTTC
>TRBD2|few|TRBV19|TRBJ2-1
CASSPVAGSIYNEQFF
TGTGCCAGTAGTCCAGTAGCGGGCTCCATTTACAATGAGCAGTTCTTC
>-|-|TRBV9|TRBJ2-7
CASSVGTANYEQYF
TGTGCCAGCAGCGTAGGGACAGCCAACTACGAGCAGTACTTC
>-|few|TRBV4-1|TRBJ2-3
CASSQELLGKQYF
TGCGCCAGCAGCCAGGAGCTCCTTGGTAAGCAGTATTTT
>-|few|TRBV2|TRBJ2-5
CASSELSSIEWSGETQYF
TGTGCCAGCAGTGAACTATCTAGCATAGAGTGGTCGGGAGAGACCCAGTACTTC
>-|-|TRBV5-5|TRBJ1-5
CASSRTPYSNQPQHF
TGTGCCAGCAGCCGGACACCGTATAGCAATCAGCCCCAGCATTTT
>TRBD2|-|TRBV20-1|TRBJ2-3
CSANGAGVPPDTQYF
TGCAGTGCCAACGGGGCGGGGGTTCCCCCAGATACGCAGTATTTT
>-|-|TRBV20-1|TRBJ1-3
CSAGPLSGNTIYF
TGCAGTGCCGGACCCCTCAGTGGAAACACCATATATTTT
>-|-|TRBV25-1|TRBJ2-7
CASSVTAYEQYF
TGTGCCAGCAGTGTTACAGCCTACGAGCAGTACTTC
>TRBD2|few|TRBV3-1|TRBJ2-1
CASTSRTSGNNEQFF
TGTGCCAGCACCTCGCGGACTAGCGGAAACAATGAGCAGTTCTTC
>TRBD1|few|TRBV12-3/TRBV12-4|TRBJ2-3
CASRSGGRSTDTQYF
TGTGCCAGCAGGTCAGGGGGCCGTAGCACAGATACGCAGTATTTT
>-|few|TRBV5-1|TRBJ2-7
CASSLGGGVREQYF
TGCGCCAGCAGCTTGGGTGGCGGAGTTCGGGAGCAGTACTTC
>TRBD2|many|TRBV7-2|TRBJ2-1
CASSKRGLAGINEQFF
TGTGCCAGCAGCAAACGGGGACTAGCGGGGATCAATGAGCAGTTCTTC
>-|-|TRBV7-9|TRBJ2-1
CASTNHVTDNEQFF
TGTGCCAGCACCAACCATGTAACGGACAATGAGCAGTTCTTC
>-|-|TRBV12-3/TRBV12-4|TRBJ2-6
CASSAQVSGANVLTF
TGTGCCAGCAGTGCACAGGTCTCTGGGGCCAACGTCCTGACTTTC
>TRBD2|-|TRBV12-3/TRBV12-4|TRBJ2-3
CASRPTSATDTQYF
TGTGCCAGCAGGCCAACTAGCGCCACAGATACGCAGTATTTT
>TRBD2|many|TRBV12-3/TRBV12-4|TRBJ2-4
CASRLAGAKNIQYF
TGTGCCAGCCGACTAGCGGGAGCCAAAAACATTCAGTACTTC
>-|few|TRBV6-5|TRBJ1-1
CASSSLGRGGAGATEAFF
TGTGCCAGCAGTTCCCTGGGTAGAGGCGGGGCCGGAGCGACTGAAGCTTTCTTT
>-|-|TRBV10-3|TRBJ1-1
CAITLQGNTEAFF
TGTGCCATCACCCTACAGGGGAACACTGAAGCTTTCTTT